One T cell receptor (beta chain) is described in this entry. The specificity of this receptor is unknown. There are no base qualities to consult, and no much larger clone falls within one base. Other nucleotide sequences in the sample specify the same CDR3. This sample stems from a study of blood T cell repertoires in COVID-19 (dated by TCRdb to the early 2020s). Notes on the research overall: Collaborator samples came from the United States, Italy and Spain and covered acute and convalescent phases of COVID-19. The material from the prospective study consisted of cDNA or gDNA derived from T cells, B-cell-depleted T cells, or PBMCs. Deeply sampled blood TCRbeta repertoires from subjects exposed to, actively infected with, or recovered from COVID-19 were included in the dataset. A freely available public database, intended as a resource for researchers studying the immune response to SARS-CoV-2, is where the repertoires were released. The samples were drawn from the first 160 participants of the ongoing ImmuneRACE study and from some 1,300 subjects provided by 6 global collaborators. The sample metadata nearly always contained a de-identified subject ID, COVID-19 status, age in years and sex. Where available, HLA class I and class II types were obtained from metadata supplied by the sample provider rather than from assay-based typing.

Including cysteine and phenylalanine, the CDR3 has 15 amino acids. Of all the DNA, just the CDR3 is kept, 45 bases in frame from base 1. V lost 2 bases and J lost 0 bases; the stretch between them is 5 bases long. The germline V gene (reference sequence) provides CDR1 LNHDA and CDR2 SQIVND. The full study reports these points: The amount of clinical and demographic metadata varied by source and participant and was provided uncurated.

Whole blood was collected in K2EDTA tubes by collaborating institutions according to the institutions' own protocols. For TCRbeta analysis, collaborator samples were shipped as frozen whole blood, as isolated PBMCs, or as DNA extracted from either sample type. The immunoSEQ Assay, a bias-controlled multiplex PCR, was used to amplify TCRbeta CDR3 regions from genomic DNA. The study's own analysis went as follows. Nucleated cell counts per sample were estimated from amplification of reference gene primers within the assay. To quantify the absolute abundance of each unique TCRbeta CDR3 rearrangement, sequence reads were collapsed and filtered. Productive Simpson clonality was computed per sample as the square root of Simpson's diversity index over productive rearrangements. The clones in this table, taken by TCRdb from immuneACCESS, are in-frame only. Not every clone is retained; where verified, under half of the shortfall comes from an unresolved V gene, and the cause of the rest is unknown. V, J and clone size are those of that table, while D and trimming were read from the DNA. For this sample the table gives about 100,000 clones, of which about three quarters were detected only once. About 6.5% of the sample is taken by the ten largest.

The sequenced sample was peripheral blood. The chain couples TRBV19 to TRBJ2-6; the D gene lacks a confident call. The source of this sequence is a man at least 80 years old with acute or convalescent COVID-19. The nucleotides are TGTGCCAGTAGTATATCCAGCTCTGGGGCCAACGTCCTGACTTTC. Protein translation: CASSISSSGANVLTF.